The 28 T cell receptor beta chains reported below all come from one sample, sequenced in a study of control samples from healthy donors and cancer patients. The assay was immunoSEQ multiplex PCR, and TCRdb's table has in-frame clones only and misses some. The table shows about 140,000 clones, with 91% occurring only once. The sample was blood. The receptors stem from a man younger than 30 in good health.

V usage is TRBV6-2 or TRBV6-3 and J usage is TRBJ2-7; no clear D. Germline V gene data show CDR1 as MNHEY and CDR2 as SVGEGT. The CDR3 has 12 residues. Trimming shortened V by 2 bases and J by 5 bases, and 7 bases separated the two germline ends. The CDR3 DNA reads as TGTGCCAGCAGTTACGGGCTACACGAGCAGTACTTC. It is translated as CASSYGLHEQYF.

This clone appeared a few times. The chain recombines TRBV4-1 with TRBJ2-2; weak D call: TRBD2 (6 bases). V dropped 1 base and J dropped 2 bases, with 14 bases sitting between them. CDR1 is MGHRA and CDR2 is YSYEKL in the germline V gene. CDR3 length equals 17 residues. The CDR3 region is CASSQVVSGLNTGELFF. The CDR3 nucleotides are TGCGCCAGCAGCCAAGTGGTTAGCGGACTAAACACCGGGGAGCTGTTTTTT.

The chain couples TRBV6-4 to TRBJ2-1; D is possibly TRBD2 (6 bases). V dropped 4 bases and J dropped 3 bases, with 13 bases sitting between them. The germline CDR1 and CDR2 sequences are MRHNA and SNTAGT. CDR3 length: 15 amino acids. The CDR3 protein is CASSASYGGYNEQFF. CDR3 DNA sequence: TGTGCCAGCAGTGCTTCCTACGGGGGCTACAATGAGCAGTTCTTC.

The chain recombines TRBV9 with TRBJ1-1; D is unresolved. The germline V gene encodes CDR1 SGDLS and CDR2 YYNGEE. The CDR3 has 13 amino acids. V lost 4 bases to trimming and J lost 6 bases, with 13 bases between them. Here the CDR3 reads CASSPGPGPEAFF. The CDR3 bases are TGTGCCAGCAGCCCCGGACCCGGCCCTGAAGCTTTCTTT.

The gene calls are TRBV7-2 and TRBJ2-3, with 10 positions matching TRBD2. Germline V gene lookup returns CDR1 SGHTA and CDR2 FQGNSA. This CDR3 contains 18 residues. V lost 1 base and J lost 0; bases outside the gene matches: 7. The CDR3 DNA follows: TGTGCCAGCAGCTTAGGAGTGGGAGCGGGGGGGAGCACAGATACGCAGTATTTT. Its translation is CASSLGVGAGGSTDTQYF.

This chain joins TRBV19 and TRBJ1-3; D is unclear. Trimming pared 5 bases from V and 2 bases from J, leaving 10 bases between. This CDR3 contains 14 residues. CDR1 LNHDA and CDR2 SQIVND come from the germline V gene (reference sequence). In nucleotides, the CDR3 is TGTGCCAGTAGTGAGTTAGGGACTGGAAACACCATATATTTT. Encoded protein: CASSELGTGNTIYF.

V is TRBV4-1 and J is TRBJ1-6; D ambiguous. Germline V gene lookup returns CDR1 MGHRA and CDR2 YSYEKL. The CDR3 has 16 residues. Trimming stripped 0 bases from V and 10 bases from J, with 16 bases between. In nucleotides, the CDR3 is TGCGCCAGCAGCCAAGATGCGGCACAACTCAACTCACCCCTCCACTTT. As protein: CASSQDAAQLNSPLHF.

The V call is TRBV6-5, the J call TRBJ2-7; TRBD2 agrees at 9 bases. Trimming removed 6 bases from V and 3 bases from J; junction bases left unmatched: 9. The germline CDR1 and CDR2 sequences are MNHEY and SVGAGI. This CDR3 region has 15 residues. The CDR3 loop reads CASSNAGSGGYEQYF. The CDR3 DNA is TGTGCCAGCAGCAACGCGGGTAGCGGGGGCTACGAGCAGTACTTC.

This chain's CDR3 is CASSFAGLSGNTIYF. CDR3 nucleotide sequence: TGTGCCAGCAGCTTTGCAGGACTCTCTGGAAACACCATATATTTT. The chain carries TRBV5-4 and TRBJ1-3, with D uncertain. CDR3 length: 15 amino acids. Trimming removed 2 bases from V and 0 bases from J, with 9 bases in between. The germline gives CDR1 SGHNT, CDR2 YYREEE (reference sequence).

This clone occurred a few times. CDR3 residues: CASSNPTYEQYF. The CDR3 DNA sequence: TGTGCCAGCAGCAACCCCACATACGAGCAGTACTTC. The chain joins TRBV21-1 to TRBJ2-7; the table names TRBD1, a call not compared with the DNA. TRBV21-1 counts as a pseudogene. The CDR3 extends over 12 amino acids.

The chain employs TRBV19 and TRBJ2-7; D may be TRBD2 (6 bases). Trimming removed 5 bases from V and 6 bases from J, with 20 bases in between. CDR1 and CDR2 (germline): LNHDA, SQIVND (reference sequence). The CDR3 has 15 amino acids. The CDR3 here is CASSVRPEGAAEQYF. The DNA of the CDR3 is TGTGCCAGTAGTGTGCGGCCGGAGGGTGCAGCCGAGCAGTACTTC.

The rearrangement links TRBV19 to TRBJ2-3, with 12 bases matching TRBD1. Germline CDR1 and CDR2: LNHDA and SQIVND (reference sequence). This CDR3 has 17 residues. With 8 bases clipped from V and 2 bases from J, the junction kept 11 bases outside the gene matches. In DNA form, the CDR3 reads TGTGCCAGTTCCGGGACAGGGGGCATATCGAACACAGATACGCAGTATTTT. This translates into CASSGTGGISNTDTQYF.

The chain joins TRBV6-6 to TRBJ1-1, with D tentatively TRBD1 (5 bases). The CDR3 runs to 16 residues. V was cut by 0 bases and J by 5 bases, with 16 bases left in between. CDR1 is MNHNY, CDR2 SVGAGI, per germline (reference sequence). The CDR3 here is CASSYSFAGGKTEAFF. CDR3 nucleotides: TGTGCCAGCAGTTACTCGTTTGCCGGGGGTAAAACTGAAGCTTTCTTT.

The gene calls are TRBV18 and TRBJ1-3; D unresolved. CDR3 length: 15 amino acids. The V gene lost 5 bases and the J gene lost 4 bases, with 15 bases spanning the gap. Germline V lookup: CDR1 KGHSH, CDR2 LQKENI. As DNA, the CDR3 is TGTGCCAGCTCAGTACCGAAGGGCCGAGGAAACACCATATATTTT. Translating it yields CASSVPKGRGNTIYF.

V is TRBV27 and J is TRBJ2-7; no reliable D call. V was trimmed by 0 bases and J by 5 bases, leaving 8 bases between them. The CDR3 contains 13 residues. The V gene's germline CDR1 is MNHEY and CDR2 SMNVEV (reference sequence). CDR3 DNA sequence: TGTGCCAGCAGTTTATCTATTCTCCACGAGCAGTACTTC. Translating gives CASSLSILHEQYF.

The chain joins TRBV11-3 to TRBJ1-5, with 9 bases aligning to TRBD1. Germline V lookup: CDR1 SGHNT, CDR2 YENEEA. J was trimmed by 6 bases and V by 1 base; bases with no gene match: 7. CDR3 length: 16 amino acids. DNA for the CDR3: TGTGCCAGCAGCTTAGGAGGACAGGGGATGGTTCAGCCCCAGCATTTT. Protein sequence: CASSLGGQGMVQPQHF.

This clone appeared a single time. The chain recombines TRBV7-3 with TRBJ2-7; 8 bases are a match to TRBD2. V dropped 1 base and J dropped 2; count of bases not matched to a gene: 4. Germline V CDR1 and CDR2: SGHTA, FQGTGA. The CDR3 runs to 15 residues. The CDR3 sequence: CASSLSGGTAYEQYF. DNA for the CDR3: TGTGCCAGCAGCTTAAGCGGGGGGACGGCCTACGAGCAGTACTTC.

The chain recombines TRBV18 with TRBJ2-7; D is unclear. The ends were cut back, 2 bases at V and 2 bases at J, with 10 bases in the middle. The CDR3 consists of 14 residues. Per germline, CDR1 KGHSH and CDR2 LQKENI. The CDR3 DNA sequence: TGTGCCAGCTCACCAGCGCAGAATCCCTACGAGCAGTACTTC. This sequence encodes CASSPAQNPYEQYF. The variable domain in full, completed from reference TRBV18 and TRBJ2-7, reads NAGVMQNPRHLVRRRGQEARLRCSPMKGHSHVYWYRQLPEEGLKFMVYLQKENIIDESGMPKERFSAEFPKEGPSILRIQQVVRGDSAAYFCASSPAQNPYEQYFGPGTRLTVT.

J is TRBJ1-2 and V is TRBV6-5; maybe TRBD1 (6 bases). This CDR3 has 16 amino acids. Trimming took 0 bases from V and 7 from J, leaving 18 bases between them. Germline-derived CDR1 and CDR2 are MNHEY and SVGAGI. The CDR3 spells CASSYSLGDILPGYTF. In DNA form, the CDR3 reads TGTGCCAGCAGTTACTCGCTGGGGGACATCCTGCCTGGCTACACCTTC.

The chain carries TRBV18 and TRBJ2-3; TRBD1 agrees at 10 bases. The V and J ends lost 1 base and 7 bases, in that order; junction bases with no gene match: 5. Per germline, CDR1 KGHSH and CDR2 LQKENI. The CDR3 is 15 amino acids. CDR3 loop: CASSPRRQGAYTQYF. The CDR3 bases are TGTGCCAGCTCACCACGACGACAGGGGGCCTATACGCAGTATTTT.

V and J are TRBV4-3 and TRBJ2-3, with 11 bases lining up with TRBD2. There are 17 residues in the CDR3. J gave up 0 bases and V 1 base, and 3 bases lay outside the gene matches. Looked up from germline, CDR1 is LGHNA and CDR2 is YSLEER. The CDR3 protein is CASSQGIAGGSTDTQYF. Written as DNA, the CDR3 is TGCGCCAGCAGCCAAGGTATAGCGGGGGGGAGCACAGATACGCAGTATTTT.

The chain carries TRBV9 and TRBJ1-3; D uncertain. Germline V gene data show CDR1 as SGDLS and CDR2 as YYNGEE. The V and J ends lost 2 bases and 0 bases respectively, with 6 bases between them. CDR3 length: 14 amino acids. CDR3 sequence (DNA): TGTGCCAGCAGCGTTGACATCTCTGGAAACACCATATATTTT. This translates into CASSVDISGNTIYF.

V gene TRBV19 combines with J gene TRBJ1-5; TRBD1 matches at 7 bases. V trimming: 3 bases; J trimming: 6 bases; junction bases outside the gene matches: 14. This CDR3 has 17 amino acids. CDR1 and CDR2 (germline): LNHDA, SQIVND (reference sequence). The CDR3: CASSMLGQLLDGQPQHF. In DNA, the CDR3 is TGTGCCAGTAGTATGCTGGGACAGCTCCTAGACGGTCAGCCCCAGCATTTT.

V and J are TRBV4-1 and TRBJ1-5, with D uncertain. The germline CDR1 and CDR2 sequences are MGHRA and YSYEKL. Trimming shortened V by 2 bases and J by 3 bases, and 8 bases separated the two germline ends. The CDR3 spans 14 residues. The CDR3 coding sequence is TGCGCCAGCAGCCAAAGGACTGTCAATCAGCCCCAGCATTTT. Translating gives CASSQRTVNQPQHF.

The rearrangement joins TRBV5-1 to TRBJ1-2, with D possibly being TRBD1 (5 bases). CDR3 size: 14 residues. The V and J ends lost 0 bases and 4 bases respectively, with 10 bases between them. The germline gives CDR1 SGHRS, CDR2 YFSETQ. CDR3 DNA sequence: TGCGCCAGCAGCTTGGCGCCGACAGCCTATGGCTACACCTTC. Translating gives CASSLAPTAYGYTF.

The sample holds a few counts of this clone. The chain employs TRBV5-1 and TRBJ1-4; tentatively, D is TRBD1 (5 bases). V lost 3 bases and J 3 bases, leaving 9 bases between the germline ends. There are 14 residues in the CDR3. CDR1 and CDR2 from the germline V gene are SGHRS and YFSETQ. The CDR3 is CASSSGRPNEKLFF. In nucleotides, the CDR3 is TGCGCCAGCAGCTCGGGACGGCCTAATGAAAAACTGTTTTTT.

The chain has TRBV2 and TRBJ2-7; TRBD1 aligns across 7 bases. Germline CDR1 SNHLY, CDR2 FYNNEI. The J segment lost 7 bases and the V segment lost 8 bases, leaving 14 bases of the junction unmatched. The CDR3 has 14 amino acids. The CDR3 loop reads CASVRDSDFWEQYF. CDR3 in DNA: TGTGCCAGCGTCCGGGACAGCGATTTTTGGGAGCAGTACTTC.

This clone has just one count. This chain uses TRBV5-1 with TRBJ1-2; D gene uncertain. Trimming left V 3 bases short and J 4 bases short, with 13 bases between. The CDR3 runs 14 residues. Per germline, CDR1 SGHRS and CDR2 YFSETQ. CDR3 DNA: TGCGCCAGCAGCTATCAGGAACCTCTCTATGGCTACACCTTC. Its translation: CASSYQEPLYGYTF.